This note documents a single T cell receptor (beta chain) sequence. Antigen: not known. The V gene end was trimmed by 5 bases and the J gene end by 5 bases; junction bases not matched to a gene: 17. The CDR3 spans 17 residues. Germline V lookup: CDR1 SGHVS, CDR2 FQNEAQ. This record comes from a study of cytotoxic CD8 clonotypes in ibrutinib-treated CLL. About the study: About 24 partial and 2 complete responses; at median roughly 68 months, 14 remitted, about twelve progressed. Overall study findings and caveats: Once treatment began, public clonotypes, which were uncommon, contracted or stayed stable. Sustained-remission and progressing patients had unequal sampling times.

The intended depth for sequencing was 1 in 200,000 to 1 in 1 million T cells. Sequencing used immunoSEQ multiplex PCR; TCRdb keeps in-frame clones, though not all of them. Of some 35,000 clones listed, 71% were seen once; the top ten hold over 15%. The sequence was obtained from a human donor with chronic lymphocytic leukemia. Sequences were derived from PBMCs, sampled at disease progression, from a patient treated with ibrutinib. The rearrangement joins TRBV7-8 to TRBJ2-7, with 8 bases that match TRBD1. The CDR3 sequence is CASSPPGGRGRLNEQYF. The CDR3 nucleotides are TGTGCCAGCAGCCCGCCGGGTGGCAGGGGGCGGTTGAACGAGCAGTACTTC.